These 28 T cell receptor beta chains came from one sample sequenced in a study of blood T cell repertoires in COVID-19. The method was immunoSEQ multiplex PCR; TCRdb's version includes in-frame clones alone and lacks a portion of them. The table shows 280,000 or so clones, with roughly 86% occurring only once. Material for sequencing was peripheral blood. Receptors originate from a woman aged 25 to 45 who had recovered from COVID-19.

The chain uses TRBV25-1 and TRBJ2-7; 11 bases map to TRBD2. Germline V gene lookup returns CDR1 MGHDK and CDR2 SYGVNS. Losses at the gene ends were 2 bases for V and 5 bases for J; bases not matched to a gene: 2. The CDR3 sequence is 14 residues long. Written as DNA, the CDR3 is TGTGCCAGCAGTGAACTGACTAGCGGGAACGAGCAGTACTTC. This sequence encodes CASSELTSGNEQYF.

This clone was seen a handful of times. The V gene is TRBV18, the J gene TRBJ2-5; tentatively, D is TRBD2 (5 bases). Deletions cut 3 bases from V and 4 bases from J, with 12 bases between. CDR3 length: 14 residues. Germline V gene sequence: CDR1 KGHSH, CDR2 LQKENI. The CDR3 DNA is TGTGCCAGCTCACCGCCGGGGATGGGAGAGACCCAGTACTTC. Its protein is CASSPPGMGETQYF.

The rearrangement joins TRBV5-6 to TRBJ1-1; 11 bases are shared with TRBD1. CDR1 is SGHDT and CDR2 is YYEEEE in the germline V gene. The CDR3 spans 15 residues. With 4 bases clipped from V and 2 bases from J, the junction kept 4 bases outside the gene matches. Written as DNA, the CDR3 is TGTGCCAGCAGCCTTGGGACAGGGGGTAACACTGAAGCTTTCTTT. Protein: CASSLGTGGNTEAFF. The complete variable domain, with remaining parts taken from reference TRBV5-6 and TRBJ1-1, reads DAGVTQSPTHLIKTRGQQVTLRCSPKSGHDTVSWYQQALGQGPQFIFQYYEEEERQRGNFPDRFSGHQFPNYSSELNVNALLLGDSALYLCASSLGTGGNTEAFFGQGTRLTVV.

J is TRBJ1-1 and V is TRBV7-2, with a weak D call TRBD1 (5 bases). The CDR3 has 12 residues. Germline-derived CDR1 and CDR2 are SGHTA and FQGNSA. The V end was cut by 3 bases, the J end by 9 bases, with 11 bases between. The CDR3 here is CASSFVDRKAFF. CDR3 in DNA: TGTGCCAGCAGCTTCGTAGACAGAAAAGCTTTCTTT.

The rearrangement joins TRBV12-5 to TRBJ1-6; no clear D gene. CDR3 size: 10 residues. The ends were cut back, 7 bases at V and 16 bases at J, with 11 bases in the middle. Per germline, CDR1 LGHNT and CDR2 FRNRAP. Here the CDR3 DNA reads TGTGCTAGTGCCATGGCCCCACTCCACTTT. This gives the protein CASAMAPLHF.

This chain joins TRBV10-3 and TRBJ2-7, with D unclear. Germline CDR1 ENHRY, CDR2 SYGVKD. V lost 0 bases and J 0 bases, leaving 3 bases between the germline ends. The CDR3 length is 13 residues. In nucleotides, the CDR3 is TGTGCCATCAGTGAGTCCCTCTCCTACGAGCAGTACTTC. It codes for CAISESLSYEQYF.

CDR3 nucleotide sequence: TGCGCCAGCAGCCCACGGACTAGCGGTAGCACAGATACGCAGTATTTT. As protein: CASSPRTSGSTDTQYF. V and J are TRBV5-1 and TRBJ2-3, with 10 bases lining up with TRBD2. CDR3 size: 16 residues. Germline assignment: CDR1 SGHRS and CDR2 YFSETQ. After removal of 4 bases from V and 0 bases from J, the junction contained 5 bases not matched to a gene. Supplemented by reference TRBV5-1 and TRBJ2-3, the full variable domain reads KAGVTQTPRYLIKTRGQQVTLSCSPISGHRSVSWYQQTPGQGLQFLFEYFSETQRNKGNFPGRFSGRQFSNSRSEMNVSTLELGDSALYLCASSPRTSGSTDTQYFGPGTRLTVL.

The chain has TRBV18 and TRBJ1-5; D possibly corresponds to TRBD1 (5 bases). Germline CDR1 KGHSH, CDR2 LQKENI. This CDR3 contains 16 residues. Trimming removed 5 bases at V and 0 bases at J, with 14 bases between. CDR3 DNA: TGTGCCAGCTCAACCCCTCCAGGGAATAGCAATCAGCCCCAGCATTTT. Its protein product is CASSTPPGNSNQPQHF.

The V call is TRBV18, the J call TRBJ1-2; 7 bases are shared with TRBD1. Germline lookup yields CDR1 KGHSH and CDR2 LQKENI. Trimming took 2 bases from V and 3 from J; bases not matched to a gene: 0. This CDR3 has 13 residues. Written as DNA, the CDR3 is TGTGCCAGCTCACCAGGGACAGACTATGGCTACACCTTC. Encoded protein: CASSPGTDYGYTF.

V and J are TRBV6-5 and TRBJ2-1, with TRBD2 matching 9 bases. The CDR3 is 15 residues long. V gave up 10 bases and J gave up 4 bases; unmatched junction bases: 11. Germline CDR1 reads MNHEY; CDR2 reads SVGAGI. The CDR3 loop is CATSRGGGGYNEQFF. The CDR3 DNA reads as TGTGCCACCTCAAGGGGCGGGGGGGGTTACAATGAGCAGTTCTTC.

This clone was observed a single time. The gene calls are TRBV27 and TRBJ1-5; D possibly corresponds to TRBD1 (6 bases). Trimming took 4 bases from V and 6 from J, leaving 10 bases between them. Germline V gene lookup returns CDR1 MNHEY and CDR2 SMNVEV (reference sequence). The CDR3 sequence is 13 residues long. CDR3 sequence (DNA): TGTGCCAGCAGTTACAGGGACGGTCAGCCCCAGCATTTT. Residues: CASSYRDGQPQHF.

The chain combines TRBV3-1 (or the pseudogene TRBV3-2) with TRBJ1-2, with D possibly matching TRBD1 (6 bases). V was cut by 4 bases and J by 2 bases, with 11 bases left in between. Germline V lookup: CDR1 LGHDT, CDR2 YNNKEL (reference sequence). This CDR3 spans 14 amino acids. The CDR3 region has the DNA TGTGCCAGCAGCCTACAGGGTTCCAACTATGGCTACACCTTC. Its protein is CASSLQGSNYGYTF.

A word on this clone: Other nucleotide sequences from this sample produce the same CDR3. The J gene is TRBJ1-2, the V gene TRBV5-1; 8 nucleotides agree with TRBD1. V was pared by 3 bases and J by 4 bases, with 2 bases of the junction left unmatched. The V gene's germline CDR1 is SGHRS and CDR2 YFSETQ. CDR3 length: 13 amino acids. CDR3 nucleotides: TGCGCCAGCAGCTCCGGACAGGGCTATGGCTACACCTTC. Encoded protein: CASSSGQGYGYTF.

The rearrangement joins TRBV5-1 to TRBJ2-5; 8 bases line up with TRBD1. The CDR3 contains 16 residues. V was pared by 0 bases and J by 2 bases, with 6 bases of the junction left unmatched. CDR1 is SGHRS, CDR2 YFSETQ, per germline. CDR3 sequence reads: CASSLAPDRAQETQYF. DNA of the CDR3: TGCGCCAGCAGCTTGGCCCCGGACAGGGCTCAAGAGACCCAGTACTTC.

Of note for this clone: The sample holds other DNA sequences that translate to the same CDR3. J is TRBJ1-1 and V is TRBV5-6; a possible D gene is TRBD1 (6 bases). The germline CDR1 and CDR2 sequences are SGHDT and YYEEEE. Trimming left V 0 bases short and J 8 bases short, with 8 bases between. CDR3 length equals 12 residues. In nucleotides, the CDR3 is TGTGCCAGCAGCTTGGTCACAGGGGAAGCTTTCTTT. This translates into CASSLVTGEAFF.

This chain uses TRBV12-3 or TRBV12-4 with TRBJ1-1; 11 nucleotides line up with TRBD1. With V trimmed by 5 bases and J by 5 bases, 1 base remained unmatched. This CDR3 has 13 amino acids. DNA of the CDR3: TGTGCCAGCAGTAGGGACAGGGGGACTGAAGCTTTCTTT. Protein sequence: CASSRDRGTEAFF.

This clone was seen a handful of times. The chain has TRBV7-2 and TRBJ2-1; maybe TRBD2 (7 bases). Trimming pared 5 bases from V and 5 bases from J, leaving 16 bases between. The CDR3 covers 15 residues. The germline V gene encodes CDR1 SGHTA and CDR2 FQGNSA. In DNA, the CDR3 is TGTGCCAGCAGCCAAGTGACGGGGGGCCACAATGAGCAGTTCTTC. The encoded protein is CASSQVTGGHNEQFF.

This clone was detected only a few times. The chain joins TRBV6-5 to TRBJ1-4; D might be TRBD1 (6 bases). CDR1 MNHEY and CDR2 SVGAGI come from the germline V gene. V lost 3 bases and J 6 bases, leaving 11 bases between the germline ends. CDR3 size: 14 residues. CDR3 DNA: TGTGCCAGCAGTTATAGGGCAGGGGATGAAAAACTGTTTTTT. This encodes CASSYRAGDEKLFF.

V and J are TRBV4-1 and TRBJ2-2; D is undetermined. The CDR3 spans 14 residues. V was cut by 3 bases and J by 3 bases, with 8 bases left in between. Germline CDR1 reads MGHRA; CDR2 reads YSYEKL. CDR3 in DNA: TGCGCCAGCAGCCACCCCCGGGACACCGGGGAGCTGTTTTTT. Protein sequence: CASSHPRDTGELFF.

The gene calls are TRBV12-3 or TRBV12-4 and TRBJ1-2; a possible D gene is TRBD1 (5 bases). V was cut by 8 bases and J by 2 bases, with 12 bases left in between. This CDR3 has 13 residues. The CDR3 reads CASGSAGNYGYTF. In DNA, the CDR3 is TGTGCCAGCGGATCTGCAGGGAACTATGGCTACACCTTC.

The chain links TRBV19 to TRBJ1-6; D perhaps matches TRBD1 (6 bases). V was clipped by 8 bases and J by 9 bases, with 14 bases between them. The germline gives CDR1 LNHDA, CDR2 SQIVND (reference sequence). This CDR3 has 13 residues. CDR3 coding DNA: TGTGCCAGTCGAACAGGGCAGAGTTCACCCCTCCACTTT. It encodes CASRTGQSSPLHF.

The chain employs TRBV2 and TRBJ1-4; 9 positions match TRBD1. The CDR3 spans 14 residues. From germline, CDR1 is SNHLY and CDR2 FYNNEI. V shed 8 bases and J 6 bases; nucleotides not matched to a gene: 7. The CDR3: CASCPGQGDEKLFF. CDR3 DNA sequence: TGTGCCAGCTGTCCGGGACAGGGTGATGAAAAACTGTTTTTT.

The rearrangement uses TRBV2 and TRBJ2-7; D may be TRBD2 (5 bases). The CDR3 consists of 14 residues. CDR1 is SNHLY and CDR2 is FYNNEI in the germline V gene. The V and J ends lost 5 bases and 0 bases respectively, with 11 bases between them. CDR3 in DNA: TGTGCCAGCAGTACCCAAGGGAGCTCCTACGAGCAGTACTTC. Translation gives CASSTQGSSYEQYF.

This chain joins TRBV29-1 and TRBJ1-1; 10 bases match TRBD1. The V gene's germline CDR1 is SQVTM and CDR2 ANQGSEA. CDR3 size: 15 residues. The junction had 8 bases not matched to a gene; V was cut back by 6 bases and J by 1 base. In DNA form, the CDR3 reads TGCAGCGTGGCATCCGGGACAGGGGCGAACACTGAAGCTTTCTTT. Translation: CSVASGTGANTEAFF.

V and J are TRBV28 and TRBJ1-5; D is ambiguous. Trimming left V 8 bases short and J 1 base short, with 9 bases between. Per germline, CDR1 MDHEN and CDR2 SYDVKM. There are 13 residues in the CDR3. The CDR3 coding sequence is TGTGCCAGCGGTCAGTTGAGCAATCAGCCCCAGCATTTT. Amino acid sequence: CASGQLSNQPQHF.

V is TRBV7-8 and J is TRBJ2-5; 12 bases match TRBD1. Germline assignment: CDR1 SGHVS and CDR2 FQNEAQ. V was clipped by 4 bases and J by 5 bases; unmatched bases: 8. The CDR3 has 16 amino acids. The chain's CDR3 is CASSSTGTGGDETQYF. CDR3 coding DNA: TGTGCCAGCAGCTCCACCGGGACAGGGGGCGACGAGACCCAGTACTTC.

This sequence joins TRBV3-1 (or the pseudogene TRBV3-2) and TRBJ2-7, with 8 nucleotides matching TRBD2. Looked up from germline, CDR1 is LGHDT and CDR2 is YNNKEL (reference sequence). Losses at the gene ends were 2 bases for V and 6 bases for J; bases not matched to a gene: 9. The CDR3 runs 15 residues. This chain's CDR3 is CASSQLPGLVSEQYF. For the CDR3, the DNA is TGTGCCAGCAGCCAACTCCCGGGACTAGTCTCCGAGCAGTACTTC.

V usage is TRBV5-6 and J usage is TRBJ1-5, with 8 positions matching TRBD1. V shed 3 bases and J 9 bases; nucleotides not matched to a gene: 20. The CDR3 totals 18 residues. Germline V gives CDR1 SGHDT, CDR2 YYEEEE. The CDR3 loop reads CASSSRTSRTGSWRPQHF. DNA for the CDR3: TGTGCCAGCAGCTCGCGGACCTCCAGGACAGGGTCCTGGAGGCCCCAGCATTTT.